The 23 T cell receptor beta chains presented below share a single source sample, sequenced in a study of cytomegalovirus exposure and HLA in healthy donors. Here immunoSEQ multiplex PCR was the method, and the copy in TCRdb shows in-frame clones only, minus some. The sample contains over 130,000 clones, around 87% of which appear only once. Source material: PBMCs. These receptors were collected from a man aged 18 to 29 in good health and CMV-seropositive.

The chain employs TRBV6-5 and TRBJ1-1; 9 nucleotides agree with TRBD1. J lost 4 bases, V lost 7 bases, and 4 bases had no gene match. CDR1 and CDR2 (germline): MNHEY, SVGAGI. This CDR3 contains 13 residues. CDR3 DNA: TGTGCCAGCACCAAGACAGGGGGCACTGAAGCTTTCTTT. This encodes CASTKTGGTEAFF.

The chain employs TRBV19 and TRBJ2-5; 11 bases align to TRBD1. With 8 bases clipped from V and 5 bases from J, the junction kept 1 base outside the gene matches. There are 12 residues in the CDR3. The germline V gene encodes CDR1 LNHDA and CDR2 SQIVND (reference sequence). DNA for the CDR3: TGTGCCAGTGGGGACAGGGGGGAGACCCAGTACTTC. This encodes CASGDRGETQYF.

The chain is built from TRBV5-4 and TRBJ2-5, with D perhaps matching TRBD1 (5 bases). Per germline, CDR1 SGHNT and CDR2 YYREEE (reference sequence). The CDR3 loop spans 14 amino acids. V gave up 4 bases and J gave up 2 bases, with 12 bases separating them. CDR3 in amino acids: CASSPDMVQETQYF. The CDR3 nucleotides read TGTGCCAGCAGCCCGGACATGGTACAAGAGACCCAGTACTTC.

The V and J genes are TRBV27 and TRBJ1-4; no clear D gene. The ends were cut back, 7 bases at V and 3 bases at J, with 12 bases in the middle. The CDR3 consists of 14 residues. The germline V gene encodes CDR1 MNHEY and CDR2 SMNVEV (reference sequence). As DNA, the CDR3 is TGTGCCAGCAAGTTCGGAACAGCTAATGAAAAACTGTTTTTT. Translating gives CASKFGTANEKLFF.

The rearrangement joins TRBV20-1 to TRBJ1-2; D is perhaps TRBD1 (6 bases). V was shortened by 5 bases and J by 6 bases, with 10 bases between the two germline ends. The germline V gene has CDR1 DFQATT and CDR2 SNEGSKA (reference sequence). The CDR3 is 11 amino acids. For the CDR3, the DNA is TGCAGTGCTCAAGGGGGACATGGCTACACCTTC. This encodes CSAQGGHGYTF.

This clone was recorded only once. The rearrangement joins TRBV11-2 to TRBJ2-1; 8 bases match TRBD1. The ends lost 1 base at V and 5 bases at J; junction bases unmatched: 7. The CDR3 is 16 residues long. Germline assignment: CDR1 SGHAT and CDR2 FQNNGV. CDR3 DNA: TGTGCCAGCAGCTTAGTAGGACAGGGTAGAAACAATGAGCAGTTCTTC. Translated, it gives CASSLVGQGRNNEQFF.

This sequence joins TRBV5-4 and TRBJ2-7, with 8 positions matching TRBD2. J was trimmed by 3 bases and V by 0 bases; bases with no gene match: 5. Per germline, CDR1 SGHNT and CDR2 YYREEE (reference sequence). This CDR3 has 15 amino acids. CDR3 loop: CASSLEGTSDYEQYF. DNA of the CDR3: TGTGCCAGCAGCTTGGAAGGGACTAGTGACTACGAGCAGTACTTC.

Points on this clone: The identical CDR3 is also encoded by other nucleotide sequences in the sample. The gene calls are TRBV7-7 and TRBJ2-7; D remains ambiguous. The CDR3 totals 13 residues. The V gene lost 1 base and the J gene lost 5 bases, with 9 bases spanning the gap. CDR1 is SSHAT, CDR2 FNYEAQ, per germline (reference sequence). The CDR3 loop reads CASSLGGGNEQYF. CDR3 DNA sequence: TGTGCCAGCAGCTTAGGAGGTGGCAACGAGCAGTACTTC.

On this clone: Other DNA variants within this sample encode the same CDR3. The chain carries TRBV5-1 and TRBJ2-2; 8 bases match TRBD1. Losses at the gene ends were 0 bases for V and 6 bases for J; bases not matched to a gene: 16. The CDR3 extends over 19 amino acids. Germline assignment: CDR1 SGHRS and CDR2 YFSETQ. DNA for the CDR3: TGCGCCAGCAGCTTGGCCAGACGGCAGGGGGCACCGTTATCCGGGGAGCTGTTTTTT. It translates to CASSLARRQGAPLSGELFF.

The V call is TRBV2, the J call TRBJ2-7; D is ambiguous. V dropped 2 bases and J dropped 3 bases, with 5 bases sitting between them. Germline V CDR1 and CDR2: SNHLY, FYNNEI. The length of the CDR3 is 12 residues. The CDR3 nucleotides are TGTGCCAGCAGTGAACGTTTCTACGAGCAGTACTTC. Translation: CASSERFYEQYF.

This clone was observed a handful of times. Other DNA sequences in this sample translate to the same CDR3. J is TRBJ1-1 and V is TRBV18, with 9 positions matching TRBD1. V dropped 3 bases and J dropped 2; count of bases not matched to a gene: 1. Germline V gene data show CDR1 as KGHSH and CDR2 as LQKENI. The CDR3 totals 14 residues. The CDR3 is CASSPTGGNTEAFF. Written as DNA, the CDR3 is TGTGCCAGCTCACCGACAGGGGGTAACACTGAAGCTTTCTTT.

The genes are TRBV7-9 and TRBJ1-1; possibly TRBD1 for D (6 bases). Germline V gene sequence: CDR1 SEHNR, CDR2 FQNEAQ (reference sequence). The V end was cut by 7 bases, the J end by 0 bases, with 12 bases between. CDR3 length: 14 residues. CDR3 amino acids: CASTPGQLNTEAFF. In DNA form, the CDR3 reads TGTGCCAGCACCCCAGGACAGCTGAACACTGAAGCTTTCTTT.

The rearrangement links TRBV19 to TRBJ2-5, with TRBD2 as a possible D gene (6 bases). V was cut by 4 bases and J by 6 bases, with 18 bases left in between. The germline V gene has CDR1 LNHDA and CDR2 SQIVND (reference sequence). The CDR3 runs to 15 residues. The CDR3 sequence: CASSTGLGGIQTQYF. The CDR3 DNA sequence: TGTGCCAGTAGTACCGGACTTGGAGGGATACAGACCCAGTACTTC.

This sequence joins TRBV6-1 and TRBJ1-5; TRBD1 aligns across 11 bases. Trimming took 3 bases from V and 7 from J; bases not matched to a gene: 5. CDR3 length: 15 residues. Germline values: CDR1 MNHNS, CDR2 SASEGT. The CDR3 DNA follows: TGTGCCAGCAGTGATGGTGGGACAGGGGGACAGCCCCAGCATTTT. It codes for CASSDGGTGGQPQHF.

The rearrangement uses TRBV5-1 and TRBJ2-1; TRBD2 matches at 13 bases. There are 17 residues in the CDR3. The ends lost 4 bases at V and 1 base at J; junction bases unmatched: 5. Germline V CDR1 and CDR2: SGHRS, YFSETQ. The CDR3, as DNA: TGCGCCAGCAGCACCGGGACTAGCGGGATATCCTACAATGAGCAGTTCTTC. This codes for CASSTGTSGISYNEQFF. Together with reference TRBV5-1 and TRBJ2-1, the CDR3 gives the full variable domain: KAGVTQTPRYLIKTRGQQVTLSCSPISGHRSVSWYQQTPGQGLQFLFEYFSETQRNKGNFPGRFSGRQFSNSRSEMNVSTLELGDSALYLCASSTGTSGISYNEQFFGPGTRLTVL.

J is TRBJ2-7 and V is TRBV2, with D tentatively TRBD1 (6 bases). The V and J ends lost 2 bases and 0 bases respectively, with 14 bases between them. The germline V gene has CDR1 SNHLY and CDR2 FYNNEI. The CDR3 covers 16 residues. In DNA, the CDR3 is TGTGCCAGCAGTGAATCAGGGTGGGACAACTCCTACGAGCAGTACTTC. Translating gives CASSESGWDNSYEQYF.

This clone was seen a few times. The chain joins TRBV5-1 to TRBJ1-6; TRBD1 aligns across 9 bases. Germline CDR1 is SGHRS and CDR2 is YFSETQ. The CDR3 consists of 15 residues. J was trimmed by 7 bases and V by 0 bases; bases with no gene match: 2. CDR3 coding DNA: TGCGCCAGCAGCTTGGGGGACAGGGCAAATTCACCCCTCCACTTT. It codes for CASSLGDRANSPLHF.

This chain uses TRBV6-5 with TRBJ1-4, with TRBD1 identical over 7 bases. Germline lookup yields CDR1 MNHEY and CDR2 SVGAGI. Losses at the gene ends were 6 bases for V and 11 bases for J; bases not matched to a gene: 6. The CDR3 loop spans 12 amino acids. CDR3 DNA: TGTGCCAGCAGAGACCGACAGGGTAAACTGTTTTTT. This sequence encodes CASRDRQGKLFF.

The rearrangement links TRBV6-1 to TRBJ1-2; perhaps TRBD1 as D (5 bases). The germline V gene has CDR1 MNHNS and CDR2 SASEGT. The CDR3 runs to 14 residues. V lost 5 bases, J lost 1 base, and 11 bases lay in between. The CDR3 spells CASSPRTNNYGYTF. The CDR3 coding sequence is TGTGCCAGCAGTCCCCGGACAAATAACTATGGCTACACCTTC.

This clone was detected only a few times. The chain is built from TRBV30 and TRBJ1-3, with TRBD1 matching 12 bases. CDR3 length equals 19 residues. Germline trimming cut 2 bases from V and 4 bases from J; bases unmatched to any gene: 15. CDR1 is GTSNPN and CDR2 is SVGIG in the germline V gene (reference sequence). CDR3 in amino acids: CAWSSPYGTGGIGGNTIYF. The CDR3 region has the DNA TGTGCCTGGAGTTCCCCCTACGGGACAGGGGGCATAGGGGGAAACACCATATATTTT.

The CDR3 here is CASSFRNTEAFF. In DNA, the CDR3 is TGTGCCAGCAGCTTCAGGAACACTGAAGCTTTCTTT. The chain combines TRBV7-9 with TRBJ1-1; D not resolved. With 3 bases removed from V and 1 base from J, the gap between germline ends came to 3 bases. Germline lookup yields CDR1 SEHNR and CDR2 FQNEAQ (reference sequence). The CDR3 totals 12 residues.

V is TRBV14 and J is TRBJ2-1; 9 nucleotides line up with TRBD1. Germline assignment: CDR1 SGHDN and CDR2 FVKESK. The trim removed 0 bases at V and 4 bases at J, leaving 4 bases unmatched. CDR3 length equals 16 residues. CDR3 nucleotides: TGTGCCAGCAGCCAAGATGCCGGGACAGGGTACAATGAGCAGTTCTTC. Its translation: CASSQDAGTGYNEQFF.

This clone was seen just once. The rearrangement links TRBV1 to TRBJ2-1; the table's D call, TRBD2, has no DNA check behind it. TRBV1 is an annotated pseudogene. The CDR3 covers 15 residues. In nucleotides, the CDR3 is TGCACCAGCAGCCAAGTTAAGCTAGCGGGGGGTGAGCAGTTCTTC. Translated, it gives CTSSQVKLAGGEQFF.